This passage covers 21 T cell receptor beta chains from one sample sequenced in a study of shared clonotypes between healthy human individuals. Naive CD8 cells, CD45RO-negative and positively selected for CCR7, excluded terminally differentiated effector memory CD45RA+ cells. Sequenced by immunoSEQ multiplex PCR; TCRdb stores in-frame clones only, minus some. The sample shows millions of clones, approximately 94% of them seen only once. The sample taken for sequencing was naive CD8+ T cells sorted from blood. The receptors come from a man younger than 35 in good health.

This rearrangement joins TRBV7-2 to TRBJ2-1, with TRBD2 matching over 14 bases. This CDR3 contains 18 residues. From germline, CDR1 is SGHTA and CDR2 FQGNSA. The J segment lost 9 bases and the V segment lost 0 bases, leaving 10 bases of the junction unmatched. The CDR3 reads CASSLAGWTSGRLSEQFF. CDR3 nucleotides: TGTGCCAGCAGCTTAGCTGGATGGACTAGCGGGAGGCTTAGTGAGCAGTTCTTC. Drawing the rest from reference TRBV7-2 and TRBJ2-1, the complete variable domain is GAGVSQSPSNKVTEKGKDVELRCDPISGHTALYWYRQSLGQGLEFLIYFQGNSAPDKSGLPSDRFSAERTGGSVSTLTIQRTQQEDSAVYLCASSLAGWTSGRLSEQFFGPGTRLTVL.

The chain employs TRBV2 and TRBJ2-6; D may be TRBD1 (5 bases). This CDR3 contains 16 residues. Germline lookup yields CDR1 SNHLY and CDR2 FYNNEI. With 3 bases removed from V and 2 bases from J, the gap between germline ends came to 11 bases. The CDR3 reads CASSDVTAPGANVLTF. The DNA for the CDR3 is TGTGCCAGCAGTGATGTGACAGCCCCTGGGGCCAACGTCCTGACTTTC.

This clone was observed once. This rearrangement joins TRBV28 to TRBJ1-1; D is possibly TRBD1 (6 bases). The CDR3 is 17 residues long. Germline V gene lookup returns CDR1 MDHEN and CDR2 SYDVKM. Deletions cut 2 bases from V and 1 base from J, with 17 bases between. CDR3 coding DNA: TGTGCCAGCAGTTTAAGGGACACCTTACTAAAGAACACTGAAGCTTTCTTT. This translates into CASSLRDTLLKNTEAFF.

About this clone: The sample has other DNA sequences that encode this CDR3 too. The CDR3 region has the DNA TGTGCCAGCAGCTTAGATGGAGAAGAGACCCAGTACTTC. Translation gives CASSLDGEETQYF. J is TRBJ2-5 and V is TRBV7-2; D is undetermined. Germline V gene data show CDR1 as SGHTA and CDR2 as FQGNSA. V lost 1 base and J lost 3, with 6 bases in between. The length of the CDR3 is 13 residues.

The chain joins TRBV27 to TRBJ1-1, with 7 bases aligning to TRBD1. Germline V gene data show CDR1 as MNHEY and CDR2 as SMNVEV (reference sequence). Trimming took 2 bases from V and 4 from J; bases not matched to a gene: 13. The CDR3 is 17 residues long. CDR3 loop: CASSLLTITGDATEAFF. CDR3 sequence (DNA): TGTGCCAGCAGTTTACTAACAATAACAGGGGACGCCACTGAAGCTTTCTTT.

This chain connects TRBV5-4 to TRBJ2-7; D call uncertain. There are 13 residues in the CDR3. The V end lost 1 base, the J end lost 3 bases, and 8 bases lay between the germline ends. The V gene's germline CDR1 is SGHNT and CDR2 YYREEE (reference sequence). CDR3 residues: CASSLNSFYEQYF. CDR3 DNA: TGTGCCAGCAGCTTGAACAGTTTCTACGAGCAGTACTTC.

The rearrangement joins TRBV5-4 to TRBJ2-7; 7 bases are a match to TRBD1. CDR1 is SGHNT, CDR2 YYREEE, per germline (reference sequence). The CDR3 spans 15 residues. V was pared by 0 bases and J by 2 bases, with 5 bases of the junction left unmatched. CDR3 protein: CASSLEQGNTYEQYF. The DNA for the CDR3 is TGTGCCAGCAGCTTGGAACAGGGGAACACCTACGAGCAGTACTTC.

The rearrangement joins TRBV4-3 to TRBJ1-1; D is undetermined. The CDR3 length is 14 residues. Trimming took 0 bases from V and 1 from J, leaving 6 bases between them. Per the germline V gene, CDR1 is LGHNA and CDR2 is YSLEER. The CDR3: CASSQEEGNTEAFF. The DNA for the CDR3 is TGCGCCAGCAGCCAAGAAGAGGGGAACACTGAAGCTTTCTTT.

The CDR3 region has the DNA TGTGCCAGTAGTATTTTGGCAGGGATCGGTCAGCCCCAGCATTTT. This encodes CASSILAGIGQPQHF. The rearrangement links TRBV19 to TRBJ1-5; D is possibly TRBD1 (5 bases). This CDR3 is built from 15 residues. Trimming took 3 bases from V and 6 from J, leaving 15 bases between them. The V gene's germline CDR1 is LNHDA and CDR2 SQIVND (reference sequence).

The V call is TRBV10-1, the J call TRBJ2-2; possible D gene TRBD1, 6 bases. Germline CDR1 reads WNHNN; CDR2 reads SYGVQD (reference sequence). V dropped 4 bases and J dropped 6 bases, with 6 bases sitting between them. This CDR3 is built from 12 residues. CDR3 coding DNA: TGCGCCAGCAGTGGGGGGCCCGGGGAGCTGTTTTTT. Its protein product is CASSGGPGELFF.

The chain links TRBV10-1 to TRBJ1-4, with a weak D call TRBD1 (5 bases). The V and J ends lost 4 bases and 7 bases respectively, with 16 bases between them. Germline V gene sequence: CDR1 WNHNN, CDR2 SYGVQD (reference sequence). The CDR3 extends over 15 amino acids. The CDR3 is CASSVERGPSEKLFF. The CDR3 nucleotides read TGCGCCAGCAGTGTTGAAAGGGGACCGTCTGAAAAACTGTTTTTT.

This clone was observed a few times. The chain employs TRBV6-1 and TRBJ1-5; D unclear. The ends were cut back, 4 bases at V and 0 bases at J, with 10 bases in the middle. Germline CDR1 is MNHNS and CDR2 is SASEGT. This CDR3 comprises 15 residues. The CDR3 DNA is TGTGCCAGCAGTGTCTGGAGTTATAGCAATCAGCCCCAGCATTTT. It codes for CASSVWSYSNQPQHF.

The rearrangement links TRBV5-4 to TRBJ2-1, with D perhaps matching TRBD1 or TRBD2 (6 bases each). Trimming pared 5 bases from V and 7 bases from J, leaving 13 bases between. The CDR3 consists of 13 residues. Per the germline V gene, CDR1 is SGHNT and CDR2 is YYREEE (reference sequence). The CDR3 DNA reads as TGTGCCAGCAGTAGCGGAACAGGGAATGAGCAGTTCTTC. This translates into CASSSGTGNEQFF.

The rearrangement uses TRBV7-2 and TRBJ1-2; D perhaps matches TRBD1 (6 bases). In germline, CDR1 is SGHTA, CDR2 FQGNSA. V lost 10 bases and J lost 2, with 20 bases in between. The CDR3 length is 15 residues. In nucleotides, the CDR3 is TGTGCCAACACCCCAACGACAGGCCTGAACTATGGCTACACCTTC. Its translation: CANTPTTGLNYGYTF. Full variable domain (remainder filled in from reference TRBV7-2 and TRBJ1-2): GAGVSQSPSNKVTEKGKDVELRCDPISGHTALYWYRQSLGQGLEFLIYFQGNSAPDKSGLPSDRFSAERTGGSVSTLTIQRTQQEDSAVYLCANTPTTGLNYGYTFGSGTRLTVV.

This chain uses TRBV7-9 with TRBJ2-3, with no clear D. V shed 2 bases and J shed 0 bases, with 15 bases lying between them. This CDR3 contains 17 residues. From germline, CDR1 is SEHNR and CDR2 FQNEAQ (reference sequence). In DNA form, the CDR3 reads TGTGCCAGCAGCTTACCGCCGGACGGCTCTAGCACAGATACGCAGTATTTT. This translates into CASSLPPDGSSTDTQYF.

The gene calls are TRBV2 and TRBJ2-7, with 9 bases matching TRBD1. The germline V gene encodes CDR1 SNHLY and CDR2 FYNNEI. The CDR3 length is 15 residues. V lost 1 base, J lost 2 bases, and 3 bases stayed unmatched. DNA for the CDR3: TGTGCCAGCAGTGAAGGACAGGGGGGCACCTACGAGCAGTACTTC. This gives the protein CASSEGQGGTYEQYF.

This chain uses TRBV11-2 with TRBJ2-3; TRBD1 might be the D (5 bases). In germline, CDR1 is SGHAT, CDR2 FQNNGV. The ends were cut back, 7 bases at V and 4 bases at J, with 12 bases in the middle. This CDR3 comprises 13 residues. For the CDR3, the DNA is TGTGCCAGCACCTCTCTAGGGGCAGATACGCAGTATTTT. Translated: CASTSLGADTQYF.

The chain uses TRBV7-9 and TRBJ1-6; D is possibly TRBD1 (6 bases). V gave up 0 bases and J gave up 10 bases, with 13 bases separating them. Germline V gene sequence: CDR1 SEHNR, CDR2 FQNEAQ (reference sequence). This CDR3 has 15 amino acids. The CDR3 loop is CASSLAVAGESPLHF. Here the CDR3 DNA reads TGTGCCAGCAGCTTAGCGGTGGCAGGGGAATCACCCCTCCACTTT.

The V gene is TRBV5-1, the J gene TRBJ1-6; 9 nucleotides match TRBD1. The CDR3 has 17 residues. CDR1 SGHRS and CDR2 YFSETQ come from the germline V gene. With 0 bases clipped from V and 2 bases from J, the junction kept 3 bases outside the gene matches. CDR3 sequence (DNA): TGCGCCAGCAGCTTGGGGACAGGGGATCCCTATAATTCACCCCTCCACTTT. Translating it yields CASSLGTGDPYNSPLHF.

The chain uses TRBV27 and TRBJ2-7; TRBD1 is a possible D gene (6 bases). V lost 5 bases and J lost 6, with 14 bases in between. This CDR3 contains 13 residues. The germline V gene has CDR1 MNHEY and CDR2 SMNVEV (reference sequence). CDR3 protein: CASSPGTRSEQYF. The CDR3 bases are TGTGCCAGCAGTCCAGGGACAAGGTCCGAGCAGTACTTC.

This chain joins TRBV28 and TRBJ1-5, with D hard to call. The germline V and J ends were trimmed by 3 bases and 2 bases, with 8 bases remaining between them. Germline-derived CDR1 and CDR2 are MDHEN and SYDVKM. CDR3 length: 14 residues. The CDR3 bases are TGTGCCAGCAGTTTTTCATGGGGCAATCAGCCCCAGCATTTT. Its translation is CASSFSWGNQPQHF.